These T cell receptor beta chains were read from a single sample in a study of blood T cell repertoires in COVID-19. Libraries were prepared by immunoSEQ multiplex PCR; TCRdb keeps only in-frame clonotypes and omits some of them. The data show fewer than 450,000 clones, approximately 88% seen once. The sample was peripheral blood. The receptor set was obtained from a woman in her 50s with COVID-19, enrolled during active disease. The CDR3 runs from the conserved cysteine through the conserved F or W. The order of the fields is clone size, V gene, J gene, D gene, CDR3 protein, CDR3 DNA. A D gene is named only where the DNA matches it firmly. Clone size, where shown, is once, few, many, or a class for clones that have expanded.

>few|TRBV27|TRBJ1-2|NA
CASSPVGGGYGYTF
TGTGCCAGCAGTCCCGTCGGGGGAGGCTATGGCTACACCTTC
>NA|TRBV19|TRBJ1-2|TRBD1
CASSTTDRVGYGYTF
TGTGCCAGTAGTACTACCGACAGGGTAGGCTATGGCTACACCTTC
>NA|TRBV11-1|TRBJ1-4|NA
CASSRCIFEKLFF
TGTGCCAGCAGTCGGTGCATTTTTGAAAAACTGTTTTTT
>NA|TRBV18|TRBJ1-1|NA
CASSRQLTEAFF
TGTGCCAGCTCCCGACAGCTCACTGAAGCTTTCTTT
>NA|TRBV5-1|TRBJ1-1|NA
CASKTRLSGNTEAFF
TGCGCCAGCAAAACCCGACTATCAGGGAACACTGAAGCTTTCTTT
>NA|TRBV11-2|TRBJ1-2|TRBD1
CASSYTPGQGAGYTF
TGTGCCAGCAGTTACACTCCGGGACAGGGGGCTGGCTACACCTTC
>NA|TRBV3-1/TRBV3-2|TRBJ2-5|TRBD2
CASSHPLAGGEETQYF
TGTGCCAGCAGCCATCCTCTAGCGGGGGGAGAGGAGACCCAGTACTTC
>NA|TRBV28|TRBJ2-7|TRBD1
CASSSGQGVAYEQYF
TGTGCCAGCAGTTCGGGACAGGGGGTCGCCTACGAGCAGTACTTC
>NA|TRBV19|TRBJ2-1|TRBD2
CASSISGTSGGNEQFF
TGTGCCAGTAGTATTTCTGGGACTAGCGGGGGGAATGAGCAGTTCTTC
>NA|TRBV27|TRBJ1-1|NA
CASSITRNTEAFF
TGTGCCAGCAGTATTACAAGAAACACTGAAGCTTTCTTT
>NA|TRBV15|TRBJ1-4|NA
CATSSLRGGSEKLFF
TGTGCCACCAGCTCACTGCGAGGGGGTAGTGAAAAACTGTTTTTT
>NA|TRBV5-1|TRBJ1-2|TRBD1
CASSPGQWNYGYTF
TGCGCCAGCAGCCCGGGACAGTGGAACTATGGCTACACCTTC
>NA|TRBV25-1|TRBJ2-7|TRBD2
CASRGGETEQYF
TGTGCCAGCAGGGGAGGGGAGACCGAGCAGTACTTC
>NA|TRBV6-6|TRBJ1-4|TRBD1
CASSHNDRGGEKLFF
TGTGCCAGCAGTCACAACGACAGGGGGGGTGAAAAACTGTTTTTT
>NA|TRBV6-5|TRBJ1-2|NA
CASTIGREYGYTF
TGTGCCAGCACGATCGGCCGGGAGTATGGCTACACCTTC
>NA|TRBV19|TRBJ1-4|NA
CASSPWGVYGVANEKLFF
TGTGCCAGTAGTCCCTGGGGGGTATACGGCGTTGCTAATGAAAAACTGTTTTTT
>NA|TRBV5-4|TRBJ1-1|NA
CASSLDLGAMTEAFF
TGTGCCAGCAGCTTGGATCTGGGGGCCATGACTGAAGCTTTCTTT
>once|TRBV2|TRBJ1-5|TRBD1
CASRGQGASNQPQHF
TGTGCCAGCAGGGGACAGGGGGCCAGCAATCAGCCCCAGCATTTT
>NA|TRBV5-5|TRBJ1-1|NA
CASSLPRWNTEAFF
TGTGCCAGCAGCTTGCCCCGGTGGAACACTGAAGCTTTCTTT
>NA|TRBV19|TRBJ2-7|NA
CASSRGSGAQSYEQYF
TGTGCCAGTAGTCGAGGTTCAGGGGCCCAGTCCTACGAGCAGTACTTC
>NA|TRBV6-5|TRBJ2-3|TRBD2
CASCRGGRDTQYF
TGTGCCAGCTGCCGGGGGGGTAGGGATACGCAGTATTTT
>NA|TRBV2|TRBJ2-1|TRBD2
CASKLAVYNEQFF
TGTGCCAGCAAACTAGCGGTCTACAATGAGCAGTTCTTC
>few|TRBV7-8|TRBJ1-2|TRBD1
CASSSTGQGGYTF
TGTGCCAGCAGCTCGACAGGGCAGGGGGGCTACACCTTC
>NA|TRBV5-6|TRBJ2-1|NA
CASTPFGPDEQFF
TGTGCCAGCACCCCCTTCGGTCCTGATGAGCAGTTCTTC
>NA|TRBV6-5|TRBJ2-1|TRBD2
CASSYSSGGAASEQFF
TGTGCCAGCAGTTATTCAAGCGGGGGGGCCGCTAGTGAGCAGTTCTTC
>NA|TRBV9|TRBJ1-2|TRBD1
CASSVEGTGYYGYTF
TGTGCCAGCAGCGTAGAAGGGACAGGGTACTATGGCTACACCTTC
>NA|TRBV6-4|TRBJ2-1|NA
CASSSMQGGEQFF
TGTGCCAGCAGTTCTATGCAGGGTGGTGAGCAGTTCTTC
>few|TRBV2|TRBJ2-2|TRBD1
CASKVDRDTGELFF
TGTGCCAGCAAAGTGGACAGGGACACCGGGGAGCTGTTTTTT
>NA|TRBV12-5|TRBJ1-1|NA
CASGLGSKAFF
TGTGCTAGTGGTCTAGGGAGTAAGGCTTTCTTT
>NA|TRBV4-2|TRBJ2-1|TRBD2
CASSQDGTSGGPYNEQFF
TGTGCCAGCAGCCAAGATGGGACTAGCGGTGGCCCCTACAATGAGCAGTTCTTC
>NA|TRBV28|TRBJ2-7|TRBD2
CASSFTGGNYEQYF
TGTGCCAGCAGTTTTACGGGGGGGAACTACGAGCAGTACTTC
>NA|TRBV3-1/TRBV3-2|TRBJ1-5|NA
CASSQGQGFGPQHF
TGTGCCAGCAGCCAGGGGCAGGGGTTTGGGCCCCAGCATTTT
>once|TRBV7-8|TRBJ1-1|NA
CASSVRQNTEAFF
TGTGCCAGCAGCGTAAGACAGAACACTGAAGCTTTCTTT
>NA|TRBV28|TRBJ1-1|NA
CASSFYQGVTEAFF
TGTGCCAGCAGTTTTTACCAGGGCGTCACTGAAGCTTTCTTT
>NA|TRBV5-6|TRBJ2-3|NA
CASSLGGGGTDTQYF
TGTGCCAGCAGCCTGGGGGGGGGCGGCACAGATACGCAGTATTTT
>NA|TRBV3-1/TRBV3-2|TRBJ2-2|TRBD2
CASSLGPGLGTGELFF
TGTGCCAGCAGCCTTGGCCCGGGACTAGGCACCGGGGAGCTGTTTTTT
>NA|TRBV9|TRBJ2-2|NA
CASTDSSDGELFF
TGTGCCAGCACCGACTCCTCGGACGGGGAGCTGTTTTTT
>NA|TRBV29-1|TRBJ2-5|NA
CSVVGRGGETQYF
TGCAGCGTTGTAGGGAGGGGGGGAGAGACCCAGTACTTC
>NA|TRBV11-2|TRBJ1-2|TRBD1
CASSLDSHRGANYGYTF
TGTGCCAGCAGCTTAGACTCTCACAGGGGCGCTAACTATGGCTACACCTTC
>NA|TRBV5-1|TRBJ2-7|TRBD1
CASSLAGDSTYEQYF
TGCGCCAGCAGCTTGGCTGGGGACAGTACCTACGAGCAGTACTTC
>NA|TRBV6-5|TRBJ1-1|NA
CASSYSGRGDTEAFF
TGTGCCAGCAGTTACTCGGGCAGGGGAGACACTGAAGCTTTCTTT
>few|TRBV11-3|TRBJ2-3|TRBD2
CASSLQTSGGADTQYF
TGTGCCAGCAGCTTACAGACTAGCGGGGGAGCAGATACGCAGTATTTT
>NA|TRBV7-8|TRBJ1-1|NA
CASIEGVGTEAFF
TGTGCCAGCATTGAAGGGGTCGGCACTGAAGCTTTCTTT
>once|TRBV10-3|TRBJ1-2|TRBD1
CAISVGTANYGYTF
TGTGCCATCAGTGTGGGGACAGCTAACTATGGCTACACCTTC
>NA|TRBV24-1|TRBJ1-2|TRBD1
CATSELTGGADYGYTF
TGTGCCACCAGTGAACTAACAGGGGGCGCGGACTATGGCTACACCTTC
>NA|TRBV28|TRBJ2-3|NA
CASSRPGLQDTQYF
TGTGCCAGCAGTCGCCCGGGACTTCAGGATACGCAGTATTTT
>NA|TRBV27|TRBJ2-5|NA
CASRGGRQETQYF
TGTGCCAGCAGGGGGGGGCGGCAAGAGACCCAGTACTTC
>NA|TRBV27|TRBJ1-6|TRBD1
CASRTGTGISPLHF
TGTGCCAGCAGGACAGGGACAGGGATCTCACCCCTCCACTTT
>few|TRBV5-6|TRBJ2-3|TRBD2
CASSYTSGGVPADTQYF
TGTGCCAGCAGCTACACTAGCGGGGGCGTCCCCGCAGATACGCAGTATTTT
>few|TRBV4-2|TRBJ2-3|NA
CASSPQPGKDTQYF
TGTGCCAGCAGCCCACAACCAGGGAAAGATACGCAGTATTTT
>NA|TRBV6-6|TRBJ1-1|NA
CASSAGTFTEAFF
TGTGCCAGCAGTGCCGGGACATTCACTGAAGCTTTCTTT
>NA|TRBV13|TRBJ2-5|NA
CASSAAQNRGGQETQYF
TGTGCCAGCAGCGCCGCCCAGAACAGGGGGGGCCAAGAGACCCAGTACTTC
>NA|TRBV6-1|TRBJ1-1|TRBD1
CASSEPGQVSTEAFF
TGTGCCAGCAGTGAACCGGGACAGGTTTCTACTGAAGCTTTCTTT
>once|TRBV4-1|TRBJ1-6|NA
CASSQVRGWRSPLHF
TGCGCCAGCAGCCAAGTTAGGGGGTGGCGGTCACCCCTCCACTTT
>NA|TRBV19|TRBJ2-2|NA
CASSHITSNSGELFF
TGTGCCAGCTCTCACATCACATCAAACAGCGGGGAGCTGTTTTTT